This T cell receptor beta chain came from a study of T cell responses to AZD1222 COVID-19 vaccine. Whole-study findings and limits: It was only a handful of AZD1222 recipients who were seropositive at baseline. Spike-specific TCR depth and breadth grew after two AZD1222 doses. Repertoires were sampled only after the peak T cell response. The donors showed a predominance of white British ancestry and of females, with possible underestimation of clonal diversity.

Turning to this clone: Its antigen is undetermined.

Clones were sequenced by immunoSEQ multiplex PCR, and TCRdb holds only the in-frame ones, with some missing. The sample gives some 150,000 clones, 89% of which show up once; about 2.7% is in the top ten. Germline-derived CDR1 and CDR2 are PRHDT and FYEKMQ (reference sequence). The CDR3 consists of 14 residues. Trimming removed 1 base from V and 5 bases from J, with 11 bases in between. The chain employs TRBV13 and TRBJ1-1; the D gene is possibly TRBD1 (5 bases). This specimen consisted of peripheral blood, obtained on day 0 of AZD1222 vaccination. The sequence came from an adult in good health. The CDR3 DNA reads as TGTGCCAGCAGCTTAGCGGGGGGACGTACTGAAGCTTTCTTT. The encoded protein is CASSLAGGRTEAFF. The whole variable domain, filled in from reference TRBV13 and TRBJ1-1, reads AAGVIQSPRHLIKEKRETATLKCYPIPRHDTVYWYQQGPGQDPQFLISFYEKMQSDKGSIPDRFSAQQFSDYHSELNMSSLELGDSALYFCASSLAGGRTEAFFGQGTRLTVV.